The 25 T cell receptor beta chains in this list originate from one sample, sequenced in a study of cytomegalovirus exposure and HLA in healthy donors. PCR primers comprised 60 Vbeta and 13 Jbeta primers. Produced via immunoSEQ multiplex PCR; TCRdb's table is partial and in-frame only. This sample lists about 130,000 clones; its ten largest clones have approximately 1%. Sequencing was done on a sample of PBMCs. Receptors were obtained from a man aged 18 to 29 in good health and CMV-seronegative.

CDR3 residues: CASSLASFETQYF. DNA of the CDR3: TGTGCCAGCAGCTTGGCTAGCTTTGAGACCCAGTACTTC. This chain uses TRBV5-6 with TRBJ2-5, with D possibly matching TRBD2 (5 bases). CDR1 and CDR2 (germline): SGHDT, YYEEEE. Trimming left V 0 bases short and J 5 bases short, with 8 bases between. This CDR3 is built from 13 residues.

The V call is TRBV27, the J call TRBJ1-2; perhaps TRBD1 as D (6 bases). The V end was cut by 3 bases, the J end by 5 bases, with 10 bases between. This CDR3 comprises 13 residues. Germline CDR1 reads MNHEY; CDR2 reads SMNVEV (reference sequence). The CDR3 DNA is TGTGCCAGCAGTTTCGGGGGGCGTTATGGCTACACCTTC. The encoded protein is CASSFGGRYGYTF.

This chain's CDR3 is CASTSTGSGNTIYF. CDR3 in DNA: TGTGCCAGCACCTCGACAGGTTCCGGAAACACCATATATTTT. The chain combines TRBV7-2 with TRBJ1-3, with a weak D call TRBD1 (6 bases). The CDR3 is 14 amino acids. V was shortened by 7 bases and J by 4 bases, with 14 bases between the two germline ends. Germline values: CDR1 SGHTA, CDR2 FQGNSA.

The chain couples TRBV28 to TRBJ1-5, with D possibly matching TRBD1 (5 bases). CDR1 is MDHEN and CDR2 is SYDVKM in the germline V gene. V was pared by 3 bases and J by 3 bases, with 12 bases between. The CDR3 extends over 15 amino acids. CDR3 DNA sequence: TGTGCCAGCAGTTTCACGGGGGAATCCAATCAGCCCCAGCATTTT. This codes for CASSFTGESNQPQHF. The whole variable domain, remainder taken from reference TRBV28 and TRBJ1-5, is DVKVTQSSRYLVKRTGEKVFLECVQDMDHENMFWYRQDPGLGLRLIYFSYDVKMKEKGDIPEGYSVSREKKERFSLILESASTNQTSMYLCASSFTGESNQPQHFGDGTRLSIL.

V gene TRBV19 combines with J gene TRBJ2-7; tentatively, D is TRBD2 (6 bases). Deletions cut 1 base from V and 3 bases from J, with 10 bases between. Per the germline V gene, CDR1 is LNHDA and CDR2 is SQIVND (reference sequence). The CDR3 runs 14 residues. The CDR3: CASSIGGMNYEQYF. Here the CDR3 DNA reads TGTGCCAGTAGTATAGGCGGGATGAACTACGAGCAGTACTTC.

This chain's CDR3 is CASSPSAGPQGGGYTF. In DNA, the CDR3 is TGTGCCAGCAGCCCCTCCGCCGGGCCCCAAGGGGGAGGCTACACCTTC. This rearrangement joins TRBV5-4 to TRBJ1-2; TRBD1 is a possible D gene (6 bases). Germline loops: CDR1 SGHNT, CDR2 YYREEE (reference sequence). The V gene lost 4 bases and the J gene lost 8 bases, with 24 bases spanning the gap. The CDR3 sequence is 16 residues long.

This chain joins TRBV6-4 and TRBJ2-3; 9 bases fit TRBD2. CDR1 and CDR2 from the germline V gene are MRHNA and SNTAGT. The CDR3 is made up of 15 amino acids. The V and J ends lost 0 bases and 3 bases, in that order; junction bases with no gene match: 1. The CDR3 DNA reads TGTGCCAGCAGTGACTCGAGCGGGGGGACAGATACGCAGTATTTT. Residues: CASSDSSGGTDTQYF.

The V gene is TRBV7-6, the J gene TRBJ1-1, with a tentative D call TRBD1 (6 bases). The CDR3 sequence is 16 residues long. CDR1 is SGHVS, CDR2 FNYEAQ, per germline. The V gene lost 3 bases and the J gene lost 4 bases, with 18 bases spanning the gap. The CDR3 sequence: CASSFRGGGQGTEAFF. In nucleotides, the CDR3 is TGTGCCAGCAGCTTCCGCGGCGGGGGGCAGGGCACTGAAGCTTTCTTT.

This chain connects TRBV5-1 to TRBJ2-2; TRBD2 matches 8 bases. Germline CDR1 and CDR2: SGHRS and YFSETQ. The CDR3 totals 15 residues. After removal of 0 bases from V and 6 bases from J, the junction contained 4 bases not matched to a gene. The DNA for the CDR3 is TGCGCCAGCAGCTTGGACGGGACTAGGGCCGGGGAGCTGTTTTTT. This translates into CASSLDGTRAGELFF. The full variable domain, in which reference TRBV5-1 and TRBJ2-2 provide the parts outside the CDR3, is KAGVTQTPRYLIKTRGQQVTLSCSPISGHRSVSWYQQTPGQGLQFLFEYFSETQRNKGNFPGRFSGRQFSNSRSEMNVSTLELGDSALYLCASSLDGTRAGELFFGEGSRLTVL.

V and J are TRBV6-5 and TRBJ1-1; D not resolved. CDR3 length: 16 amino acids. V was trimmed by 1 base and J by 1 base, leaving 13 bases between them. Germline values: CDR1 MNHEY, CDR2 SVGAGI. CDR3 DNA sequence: TGTGCCAGCAGTTACTTTGAGGAGGGCCCGAACACTGAAGCTTTCTTT. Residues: CASSYFEEGPNTEAFF.

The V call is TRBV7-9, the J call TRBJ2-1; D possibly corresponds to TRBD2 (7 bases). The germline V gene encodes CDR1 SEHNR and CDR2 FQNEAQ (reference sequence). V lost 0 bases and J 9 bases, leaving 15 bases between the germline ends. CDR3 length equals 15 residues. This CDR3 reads CASSLALGGASEQFF. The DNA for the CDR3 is TGTGCCAGCAGCTTAGCGTTGGGGGGGGCCAGTGAGCAGTTCTTC.

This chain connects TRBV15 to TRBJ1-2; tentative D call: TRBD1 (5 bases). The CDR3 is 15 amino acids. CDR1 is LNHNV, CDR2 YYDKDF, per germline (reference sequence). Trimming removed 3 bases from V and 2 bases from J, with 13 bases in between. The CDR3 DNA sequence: TGTGCCACCAGCAGTTCAGGGAGGGGAAACTATGGCTACACCTTC. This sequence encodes CATSSSGRGNYGYTF.

The CDR3 is CASQGGSNEKLFF. The CDR3 coding sequence is TGTGCCAGCCAAGGGGGATCTAATGAAAAACTGTTTTTT. The rearrangement joins TRBV19 to TRBJ1-4, with TRBD1 as a possible D gene (6 bases). V gave up 9 bases and J gave up 3 bases, with 11 bases separating them. Per germline, CDR1 LNHDA and CDR2 SQIVND (reference sequence). The CDR3 is 13 amino acids.

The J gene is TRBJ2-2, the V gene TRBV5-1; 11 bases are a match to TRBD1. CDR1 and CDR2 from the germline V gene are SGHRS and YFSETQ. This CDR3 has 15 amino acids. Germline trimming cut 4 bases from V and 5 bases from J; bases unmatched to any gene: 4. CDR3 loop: CASSGQGAQTGELFF. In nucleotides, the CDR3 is TGCGCCAGCAGCGGACAGGGGGCGCAGACCGGGGAGCTGTTTTTT.

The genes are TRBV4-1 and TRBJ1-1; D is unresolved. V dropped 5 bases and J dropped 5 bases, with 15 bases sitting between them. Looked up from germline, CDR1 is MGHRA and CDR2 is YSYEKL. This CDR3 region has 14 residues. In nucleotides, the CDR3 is TGCGCCAGCAGCTCCCTGATTGCGGGGACTGAAGCTTTCTTT. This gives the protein CASSSLIAGTEAFF.

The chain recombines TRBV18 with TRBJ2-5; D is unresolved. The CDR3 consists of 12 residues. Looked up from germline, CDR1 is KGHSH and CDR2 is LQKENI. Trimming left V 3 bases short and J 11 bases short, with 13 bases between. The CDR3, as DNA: TGTGCCAGCTCACCCCCTATTGGAGAGCAGTACTTC. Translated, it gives CASSPPIGEQYF.

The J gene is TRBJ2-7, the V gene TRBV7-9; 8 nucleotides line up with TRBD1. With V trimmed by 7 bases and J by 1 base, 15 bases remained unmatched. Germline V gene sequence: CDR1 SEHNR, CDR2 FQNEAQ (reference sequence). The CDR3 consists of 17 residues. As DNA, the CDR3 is TGTGCCAGCACCAAAGAGGTTGGGACAGGTCGTTCCTACGAGCAGTACTTC. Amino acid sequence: CASTKEVGTGRSYEQYF.

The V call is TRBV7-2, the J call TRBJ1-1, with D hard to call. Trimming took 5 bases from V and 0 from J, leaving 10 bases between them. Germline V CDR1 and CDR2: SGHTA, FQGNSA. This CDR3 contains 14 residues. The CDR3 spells CASSTRGMNTEAFF. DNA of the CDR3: TGTGCCAGCAGCACTCGGGGAATGAACACTGAAGCTTTCTTT.

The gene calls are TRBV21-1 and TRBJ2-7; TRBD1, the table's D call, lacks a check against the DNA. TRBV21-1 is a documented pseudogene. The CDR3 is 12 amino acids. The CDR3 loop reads CAYRGLPYEQYF. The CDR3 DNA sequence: TGTGCCTACAGGGGGCTCCCCTACGAGCAGTACTTC.

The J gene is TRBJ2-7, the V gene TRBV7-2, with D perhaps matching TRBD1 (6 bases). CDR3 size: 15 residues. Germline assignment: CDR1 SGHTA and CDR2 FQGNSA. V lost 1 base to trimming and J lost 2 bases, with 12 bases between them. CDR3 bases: TGTGCCAGCAGCTTAGAGGCCAGGGGACCCTACGAGCAGTACTTC. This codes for CASSLEARGPYEQYF.

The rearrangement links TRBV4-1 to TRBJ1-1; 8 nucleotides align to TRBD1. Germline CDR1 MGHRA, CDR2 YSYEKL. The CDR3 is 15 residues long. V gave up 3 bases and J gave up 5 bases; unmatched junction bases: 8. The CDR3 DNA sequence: TGCGCCAGCAGCCACGCGGACAGGGAGGGGACTGAAGCTTTCTTT. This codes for CASSHADREGTEAFF.

CDR3 nucleotide sequence: TGCGCCAGCAGCCAAGAAGGACTAGCGGGAGGCGAGCAGTACTTC. It yields the protein CASSQEGLAGGEQYF. This rearrangement joins TRBV4-1 to TRBJ2-7; 14 bases are a match to TRBD2. The CDR3 sequence is 15 residues long. Germline V gene lookup returns CDR1 MGHRA and CDR2 YSYEKL. After removal of 0 bases from V and 6 bases from J, the junction contained 1 base not matched to a gene.

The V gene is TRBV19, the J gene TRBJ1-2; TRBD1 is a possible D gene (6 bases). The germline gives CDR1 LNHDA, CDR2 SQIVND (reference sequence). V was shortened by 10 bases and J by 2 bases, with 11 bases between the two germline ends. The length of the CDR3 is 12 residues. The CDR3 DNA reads TGTGCCACGCACGGACAGAACTATGGCTACACCTTC. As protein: CATHGQNYGYTF.

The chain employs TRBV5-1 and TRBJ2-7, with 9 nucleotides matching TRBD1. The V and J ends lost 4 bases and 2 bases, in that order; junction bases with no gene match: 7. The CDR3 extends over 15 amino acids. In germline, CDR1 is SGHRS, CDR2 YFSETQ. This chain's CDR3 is CASSHGDRAAYEQYF. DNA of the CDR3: TGCGCCAGCAGCCATGGGGACAGGGCGGCCTACGAGCAGTACTTC. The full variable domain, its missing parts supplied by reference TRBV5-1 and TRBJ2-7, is KAGVTQTPRYLIKTRGQQVTLSCSPISGHRSVSWYQQTPGQGLQFLFEYFSETQRNKGNFPGRFSGRQFSNSRSEMNVSTLELGDSALYLCASSHGDRAAYEQYFGPGTRLTVT.

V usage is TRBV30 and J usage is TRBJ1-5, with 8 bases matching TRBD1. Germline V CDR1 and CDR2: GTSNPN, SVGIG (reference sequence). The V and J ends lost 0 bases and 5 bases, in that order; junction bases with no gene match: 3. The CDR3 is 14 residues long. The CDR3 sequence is CAWSVGQVYQPQHF. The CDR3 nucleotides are TGTGCCTGGAGTGTGGGACAGGTATATCAGCCCCAGCATTTT.